This TCR beta chain emerged from a study of blood T cell repertoires in COVID-19. Study details: Nucleic acid was either cDNA or gDNA, and it came from T cells, B-cell-depleted T cells, or PBMCs.

Original processing notes: Researchers report that nucleated cell counts were estimated from reference gene primer amplification. Generated by immunoSEQ multiplex PCR, the TCRdb table keeps only in-frame clones and is missing some. The V and J calls and the clone size are those of that table, but D and trimming were determined from the DNA. The top ten clones hold 12% of a sample with approximately 89,000 clones, around 85% of them seen once. Trimming shortened V by 5 bases and J by 2 bases, and 12 bases separated the two germline ends. Looked up from germline, CDR1 is SGHNT and CDR2 is YENEEA. CDR3 length: 14 amino acids.

Sequenced: peripheral blood. The sequence was obtained from a woman between 65 and 79 years old with active or convalescent COVID-19. The chain combines TRBV11-3 with TRBJ2-5; TRBD2 is a possible D gene (6 bases). The CDR3 DNA is TGTGCCAGCAGCCCCCGACGGGAGCAAGAGACCCAGTACTTC. It codes for CASSPRREQETQYF.